Listed below are T cell receptor beta chains from one sample, sequenced in a study of cytomegalovirus exposure and HLA in healthy donors. Produced via immunoSEQ multiplex PCR; TCRdb's table is partial and in-frame only. The table has more than 150,000 clones, roughly 82% seen once. Sequencing was performed on PBMCs. These receptors were obtained from a man in his forties in good health and CMV-seronegative. The conserved cysteine and the conserved F or W are not part of the CDR3 here. The order of the fields is clone size, J gene, V gene, CDR3 protein. Clone size appears in some rows only: once, few, many, or a class for an expanded clone.

>.|TRBJ1-6|TRBV2
ASSGGQALH
>.|TRBJ2-5|TRBV13
ASSSAGLAGGGQETQY
>once|TRBJ2-7|TRBV4-2
ASSQDRRGQSFEQY
>.|TRBJ2-2|TRBV7-2
ASSPQSSGYTGELF
>.|TRBJ2-7|TRBV30
AWTGDGDHEQY
>.|TRBJ2-7|TRBV30
AWSYTGTGSYEQY
>.|TRBJ2-1|TRBV13
ASSFGPIADEQF
>.|TRBJ2-7|TRBV19
ASSFTGQGYHEQY
>.|TRBJ2-7|TRBV10-3
AISPAGRREQY
>.|TRBJ2-7|TRBV5-3
ARSPAGAPNLHEQY
>few|TRBJ1-5|TRBV6-6
ASLGRGQPQH
>.|TRBJ2-5|TRBV7-3
ASSRDRVETQY
>few|TRBJ1-6|TRBV7-2
ASSTHQGLEAPLH
>.|TRBJ2-5|TRBV2
ASRQDRGPETQY
>.|TRBJ1-1|TRBV6-6
ASRRDSNTEAF
>.|TRBJ2-7|TRBV7-2
ASSLNRGYEQY
>.|TRBJ2-2|TRBV28
ATSLQGAGELF
>.|TRBJ1-6|TRBV6-5
ASSYSRNVDSPLH
>.|TRBJ2-5|TRBV6-5
ASSYPGGLRETQY
>.|TRBJ2-1|TRBV15
ATGLAGINEQF
>.|TRBJ1-4|TRBV6-1
ASSESIGSGPNEKLF
>.|TRBJ2-7|TRBV6-6
ASSCQKGLHSYEQY
>.|TRBJ2-3|TRBV28
ASSSTRNTDTQY
>.|TRBJ2-2|TRBV2
ASSLDSGELF
>.|TRBJ2-1|TRBV11-2
ASSLARPGTKNNEQF
>.|TRBJ2-3|TRBV5-8
ASSQRTGTQY
>.|TRBJ2-2|TRBV5-1
ASSLGHMNTGELF
>few|TRBJ1-5|TRBV9
ASSPGTEPYQPQH
>.|TRBJ2-2|TRBV7-9
ASSPIQGRTGELF
>few|TRBJ2-7|TRBV11-1
ASSRPPGEVYEQY
>.|TRBJ1-4|TRBV5-4
ASSPGRVLTNEKLF
>.|TRBJ2-1|TRBV18
ASSPTSGGTEQF
>.|TRBJ1-1|TRBV6-5
ASRRGRGRVEAF
>.|TRBJ1-3|TRBV28
ASSLCLGTGNFSGNTIY
>.|TRBJ2-3|TRBV11-2
ASSSAGSDTQY
>.|TRBJ1-2|TRBV15
ATSRGRDFGNT
>.|TRBJ1-2|TRBV5-6
ASSQLWGQWGYT
>.|TRBJ1-2|TRBV28
ASSPQGTANYGYT
>.|TRBJ2-2|TRBV5-1
ASSLAAAGANTGELF
>once|TRBJ2-3|TRBV11-3
ASSLGRVGIGTDTQY
>.|TRBJ2-7|TRBV5-1
ASSLGQGAYEQY
>.|TRBJ1-5|TRBV30
AWSLQGSQPQH
>.|TRBJ1-2|TRBV25-1
ASSGTGTGYGYT
>.|TRBJ1-6|TRBV2
ASSESGTEYNSPLH
>few|TRBJ2-3|TRBV7-3
ASSSGLAADTQY
>.|TRBJ2-2|TRBV7-2
ASSLESGGARTGELF
>.|TRBJ2-7|TRBV28
ASSLPSLEQY
>.|TRBJ2-2|TRBV19
ASMSVTTTNTGELF
>once|TRBJ1-5|TRBV28
ASSLGSTGKQPQH
>.|TRBJ2-3|TRBV7-3
ASSSGLAGSYTQY
>.|TRBJ1-2|TRBV4-1
ASSQRGNYGYT
>.|TRBJ2-4|TRBV28
ASSLSRERFQY
>.|TRBJ2-7|TRBV11-3
ASSSRDLSGEQY
>once|TRBJ1-1|TRBV27
ASSLNPRGTEAF
>.|TRBJ2-3|TRBV9
ASSVVPTSTDTQY
>.|TRBJ1-2|TRBV4-3
ASSQDNQWSPYGYT
>.|TRBJ2-7|TRBV7-2
ASSFSGTTYSYEQY
>once|TRBJ1-1|TRBV4-1
ASSQVTDSWTEAF
>.|TRBJ2-1|TRBV9
ASSVAAGVDEQF
>.|TRBJ2-5|TRBV29-1
SATTPGEETQY